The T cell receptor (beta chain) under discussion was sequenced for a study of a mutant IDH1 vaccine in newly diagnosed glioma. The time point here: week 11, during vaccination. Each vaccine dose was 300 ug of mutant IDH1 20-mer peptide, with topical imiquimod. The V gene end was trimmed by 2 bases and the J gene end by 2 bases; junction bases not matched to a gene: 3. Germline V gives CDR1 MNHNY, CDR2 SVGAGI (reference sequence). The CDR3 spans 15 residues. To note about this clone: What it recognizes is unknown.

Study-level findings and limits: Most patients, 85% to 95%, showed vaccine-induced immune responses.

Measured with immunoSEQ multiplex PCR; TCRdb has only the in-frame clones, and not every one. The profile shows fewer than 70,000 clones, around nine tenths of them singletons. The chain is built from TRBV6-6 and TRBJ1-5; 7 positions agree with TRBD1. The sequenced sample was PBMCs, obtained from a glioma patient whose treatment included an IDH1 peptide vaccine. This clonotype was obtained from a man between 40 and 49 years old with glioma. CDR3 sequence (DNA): TGTGCCAGCAGTTACGACACAGGGGGCAATCAGCCCCAGCATTTT. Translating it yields CASSYDTGGNQPQHF.